These T cell receptor beta chains were read from a single sample in a study of a mutant IDH1 vaccine in newly diagnosed glioma. This table comes from immunoSEQ multiplex PCR, and its TCRdb copy is limited to in-frame clones, with some not included. The table has under 75,000 clones, 91% seen once; the top ten hold roughly 2.5%. This sample comprised PBMCs, obtained from a glioma patient treated with radiotherapy, temozolomide or both. The receptors were sampled from a man aged 50 to 60 with glioma. Each CDR3 is given with its conserved first and last residue. Fields, in order: V gene, clone size, D gene, J gene, CDR3 DNA, CDR3 protein. A D gene is named only where the DNA matches it firmly. Part of the rows lack a size; the others show once, few, many or a class for expanded clones.

V: TRBV7-9; size: -; D: -; J: TRBJ2-7; DNA: TGTGCCAGCAGTTCCCCGGCAGGGGCCATGTCGGGCTACGAGCAGTACTTC; CDR3: CASSSPAGAMSGYEQYF
V: TRBV28; size: once; D: TRBD2; J: TRBJ2-5; DNA: TGTGCCAGCAGTCTTAGCGGGAGAGAGACCCAGTACTTC; CDR3: CASSLSGRETQYF
V: TRBV15; size: once; D: -; J: TRBJ2-1; DNA: TGTGCCACCAGCAGAGAGCAACAGATTAGCTCCTACAATGAGCAGTTCTTC; CDR3: CATSREQQISSYNEQFF
V: TRBV25-1; size: -; D: TRBD2; J: TRBJ2-1; DNA: TGTGCCAGCAGTGAACCTAGCGGGCTGCAGTTCTTC; CDR3: CASSEPSGLQFF
V: TRBV5-1; size: -; D: -; J: TRBJ1-4; DNA: TGCGCCAGCAGCCCCTCGCGTGGGATTGTTTTTGAAAAACTGTTTTTT; CDR3: CASSPSRGIVFEKLFF
V: TRBV10-3; size: -; D: TRBD1; J: TRBJ1-2; DNA: TGTGCCATCAGTGAGGGGACAGGGGTTTTGGGGTATGGCTACACCTTC; CDR3: CAISEGTGVLGYGYTF
V: TRBV5-6; size: -; D: -; J: TRBJ2-6; DNA: TGTGCCAGCAGCTTACAGGGTGAATGGTCTGGGGCCAACGTCCTGACTTTC; CDR3: CASSLQGEWSGANVLTF
V: TRBV6-1; size: once; D: -; J: TRBJ2-7; DNA: TGTGCCAGCAGTCACTACGAGCAGTACTTC; CDR3: CASSHYEQYF
V: TRBV27; size: -; D: -; J: TRBJ1-5; DNA: TGTGCCAGCGGAAGGGGGACTATGCCGAATCAGCCCCAGCATTTT; CDR3: CASGRGTMPNQPQHF
V: TRBV6-5; size: -; D: -; J: TRBJ1-4; DNA: TGTGCCAGCAGTAGAGACAGTCTTGGGGGCGGAAAACTGTTTTTT; CDR3: CASSRDSLGGGKLFF
V: TRBV19; size: -; D: TRBD2; J: TRBJ2-1; DNA: TGTGCCAGTGGAGCGGGAGGACTTAACAATGAGCAGTTCTTC; CDR3: CASGAGGLNNEQFF
V: TRBV19; size: -; D: -; J: TRBJ2-7; DNA: TGTGCCAGTAGTGCAGGACCGGGACGGATGTACGAGCAGTACTTC; CDR3: CASSAGPGRMYEQYF
V: TRBV7-2; size: -; D: TRBD2; J: TRBJ2-1; DNA: TGTGCCAGCAGCTTAGGGAGACTAGCGGGAGACCCCTACAATGAGCAGTTCTTC; CDR3: CASSLGRLAGDPYNEQFF
V: TRBV28; size: -; D: TRBD1; J: TRBJ1-2; DNA: TGTGCCAGCAGATCCCCGGGACAGGGGGCCTTCTATGGCTACACCTTC; CDR3: CASRSPGQGAFYGYTF
V: TRBV19; size: once; D: -; J: TRBJ1-5; DNA: TGTGCCAGTGCCGACCCCGGCAATCAGCCCCAGCATTTT; CDR3: CASADPGNQPQHF
V: TRBV5-6; size: -; D: TRBD2; J: TRBJ2-7; DNA: TGTGCCAGCAGCGCTAGCGGGAGTTCGTACGAGCAGTACTTC; CDR3: CASSASGSSYEQYF
V: TRBV5-3; size: -; D: TRBD1; J: TRBJ1-3; DNA: TGTGCCAGAAGCTTGCACAGGGGGCGGGCTGGAAACACCATATATTTT; CDR3: CARSLHRGRAGNTIYF
V: TRBV9; size: -; D: -; J: TRBJ1-1; DNA: TGTGCCAGCAGCGCGACAGGGAACACTGAAGCTTTCTTT; CDR3: CASSATGNTEAFF
V: TRBV7-8; size: -; D: TRBD1; J: TRBJ2-7; DNA: TGTGCCAGCAGCTTATCCACAGGGGGCCCTTCCTACGAGCAGTACTTC; CDR3: CASSLSTGGPSYEQYF
V: TRBV4-1; size: -; D: -; J: TRBJ1-1; DNA: TGCGCCAGTAGCCTTAGGCTGCCCCAGCGGGCTTTCTTT; CDR3: CASSLRLPQRAFF
V: TRBV28; size: -; D: -; J: TRBJ1-5; DNA: TGTGCCAGCAGTTCCCGGGCCCAGCCCCAGCATTTT; CDR3: CASSSRAQPQHF
V: TRBV28; size: -; D: TRBD2; J: TRBJ2-1; DNA: TGTGCCAGCAGTTACTGGACTAGCGGCAATGAGCAGTTCTTC; CDR3: CASSYWTSGNEQFF
V: TRBV6-1; size: -; D: -; J: TRBJ2-7; DNA: TGTGCCAGCAGTGACGGGACATTCCCCGAGCAGTACTTC; CDR3: CASSDGTFPEQYF
V: TRBV7-6; size: -; D: TRBD1; J: TRBJ2-5; DNA: TGTGCCAGCAGCTTAGTGGGGGGACAGGGGGCCGGAGAGACCCAGTACTTC; CDR3: CASSLVGGQGAGETQYF
V: TRBV28; size: few; D: TRBD1; J: TRBJ2-3; DNA: TGTGCCAGCAGTCTCACCCCTCGGACAGGGAGCACAGATACGCAGTATTTT; CDR3: CASSLTPRTGSTDTQYF
V: TRBV5-1; size: -; D: -; J: TRBJ2-2; DNA: TGCGCCACCAACCTAGGTGGTTCCGGGGAGCTGTTTTTT; CDR3: CATNLGGSGELFF
V: TRBV2; size: -; D: -; J: TRBJ2-1; DNA: TGTGCCAGTAGTGGGACCTACTCCTACAATGAGCAGTTCTTC; CDR3: CASSGTYSYNEQFF
V: TRBV27; size: -; D: TRBD1; J: TRBJ1-5; DNA: TGTGCCAGCGGTCGGACAGGGGGTACGATTAGTCAGCCCCAGCATTTT; CDR3: CASGRTGGTISQPQHF
V: TRBV7-9; size: -; D: -; J: TRBJ2-5; DNA: TGTGCCAGCAGCTTAGTGTCAGAGACCCAGTACTTC; CDR3: CASSLVSETQYF
V: TRBV6-6; size: -; D: -; J: TRBJ1-5; DNA: TGTGCCAGCAGTCCCGGACAGCTTAGCAATCAGCCCCAGCATTTT; CDR3: CASSPGQLSNQPQHF
V: TRBV6-6; size: -; D: -; J: TRBJ1-2; DNA: TGTGCCACCCGACAGGAGTCGACTAACTATGGCTACACCTTC; CDR3: CATRQESTNYGYTF